Listed below are T cell receptor beta chains from one sample, sequenced in a study of human T cells and chemical hapten exposure. TCRdb re-called the RACE reads through MiXCR, storing one row per CDR3 protein. Here the sample spans 50,000 to 75,000 distinct CDR3 sequences, more than 9.5% being singletons. Sample: whole blood, taken in connection with sensitization to the hapten diphenylcyclopropenone (DPC). The receptor source for this set is a woman in her twenties or thirties with alopecia areata. Some clones in this sample may be carry-over from other donors' samples. The CDR3 runs from the conserved cysteine through the conserved F or W. D genes are given only for firm matches. A row's size may be missing; if present it is once, few, many or a size class.

V gene: TRBV6-5
CDR3 length: 15
clone size: .
D gene: TRBD1
J gene: TRBJ1-3
CDR3 protein: CASRDRPSSGNTIYF
CDR3 DNA: TGTGCCAGCCGGGACAGGCCCTCCTCTGGAAACACCATATATTTT

V gene: TRBV5-4
CDR3 length: 15
clone size: few
D gene: .
J gene: TRBJ1-3
CDR3 protein: CASSLPGAGGNTIYF
CDR3 DNA: TGTGCCAGCAGCTTGCCGGGGGCAGGCGGGAACACCATATATTTT

V gene: TRBV28
CDR3 length: 12
clone size: .
D gene: .
J gene: TRBJ1-5
CDR3 protein: CASNLGYKPQHF
CDR3 DNA: TGTGCCAGCAATCTAGGCTACAAGCCCCAGCATTTT

V gene: TRBV5-1
CDR3 length: 19
clone size: many
D gene: TRBD1
J gene: TRBJ2-1
CDR3 protein: CASSWEPGQGPLSYNEQFF
CDR3 DNA: TGCGCCAGCAGCTGGGAACCGGGACAGGGGCCTTTATCCTACAATGAGCAGTTCTTC

V gene: TRBV12-3/TRBV12-4
CDR3 length: 14
clone size: .
D gene: TRBD1
J gene: TRBJ1-5
CDR3 protein: CASSPDRVNQPQHF
CDR3 DNA: TGTGCCAGCAGCCCTGACAGGGTCAATCAGCCCCAGCATTTT

V gene: TRBV5-1
CDR3 length: 15
clone size: many
D gene: .
J gene: TRBJ1-1
CDR3 protein: CASSLGARGATEAFF
CDR3 DNA: TGCGCCAGCAGCTTGGGGGCAAGGGGCGCCACTGAAGCTTTCTTT

V gene: TRBV27
CDR3 length: 13
clone size: many
D gene: .
J gene: TRBJ1-1
CDR3 protein: CASSRGRATEAFF
CDR3 DNA: TGTGCCAGCAGTAGGGGACGGGCGACTGAAGCTTTCTTT

V gene: TRBV6-5
CDR3 length: 13
clone size: many
D gene: TRBD2
J gene: TRBJ2-3
CDR3 protein: CASSPGREGPQYF
CDR3 DNA: TGTGCCAGCAGTCCGGGGCGGGAGGGCCCACAGTATTTT

V gene: TRBV7-9
CDR3 length: 14
clone size: few
D gene: .
J gene: TRBJ1-5
CDR3 protein: CASSIAGSNQPQHF
CDR3 DNA: TGTGCCAGCAGCATAGCGGGCAGCAATCAGCCCCAGCATTTT

V gene: TRBV21-1
CDR3 length: 14
clone size: few
D gene: .
J gene: TRBJ2-4
CDR3 protein: CASSKGGAKNIQYF
CDR3 DNA: TGTGCCAGCAGCAAAGGAGGGGCCAAAAACATTCAGTACTTC

V gene: TRBV7-9
CDR3 length: 18
clone size: few
D gene: TRBD1
J gene: TRBJ1-5
CDR3 protein: CATCSSQTGGASNQPQHF
CDR3 DNA: TGTGCCACTTGCTCCTCCCAGACAGGGGGCGCGAGCAATCAGCCCCAGCATTTT

V gene: TRBV27
CDR3 length: 15
clone size: many
D gene: .
J gene: TRBJ1-2
CDR3 protein: CASSLGGLKGYGYTF
CDR3 DNA: TGTGCCAGCAGTTTGGGGGGTCTTAAGGGCTATGGCTACACCTTC

V gene: TRBV3-1
CDR3 length: 13
clone size: .
D gene: .
J gene: TRBJ2-7
CDR3 protein: CASSPSGAREQYF
CDR3 DNA: TGTGCCAGCAGCCCCTCGGGGGCCCGGGAGCAGTACTTC

V gene: TRBV6-4
CDR3 length: 16
clone size: few
D gene: .
J gene: TRBJ2-3
CDR3 protein: CASSDSVSGSTDTQYF
CDR3 DNA: TGTGCCAGCAGTGACTCGGTCTCTGGTAGCACAGATACGCAGTATTTT

V gene: TRBV18
CDR3 length: 15
clone size: .
D gene: .
J gene: TRBJ1-1
CDR3 protein: CASSPITGRDTEAFF
CDR3 DNA: TGTGCCAGCTCACCAATAACAGGGAGGGACACTGAAGCTTTCTTT

V gene: TRBV10-2
CDR3 length: 13
clone size: many
D gene: .
J gene: TRBJ1-1
CDR3 protein: CASSGPGNTEAFF
CDR3 DNA: TGCGCCAGCAGTGGACCGGGAAACACTGAAGCTTTCTTT

V gene: TRBV3-1
CDR3 length: 14
clone size: .
D gene: TRBD1
J gene: TRBJ2-1
CDR3 protein: CASRQGQSYNEQFF
CDR3 DNA: TGTGCCAGCAGGCAGGGACAGAGTTACAATGAGCAGTTCTTC

V gene: TRBV11-2
CDR3 length: 15
clone size: many
D gene: .
J gene: TRBJ1-2
CDR3 protein: CASSSFRDGNYGYTF
CDR3 DNA: TGTGCCAGCAGCTCTTTCCGGGACGGAAACTATGGCTACACCTTC

V gene: TRBV3-1
CDR3 length: 14
clone size: .
D gene: .
J gene: TRBJ2-5
CDR3 protein: CASTTLNDEGTQYF
CDR3 DNA: TGTGCCAGCACCACACTGAACGATGAAGGGACCCAGTACTTC

V gene: TRBV7-2
CDR3 length: 15
clone size: many
D gene: .
J gene: TRBJ1-3
CDR3 protein: CASSQGHYSGNTIYF
CDR3 DNA: TGTGCCAGCAGCCAGGGACATTACTCTGGAAACACCATATATTTT

V gene: TRBV29-1
CDR3 length: 13
clone size: .
D gene: TRBD1
J gene: TRBJ1-1
CDR3 protein: CSVRGTVVTEAFF
CDR3 DNA: TGCAGCGTCCGCGGGACAGTAGTCACTGAAGCTTTCTTT

V gene: TRBV19
CDR3 length: 12
clone size: many
D gene: .
J gene: TRBJ1-2
CDR3 protein: CASSIGPSGYTF
CDR3 DNA: TGTGCCAGTAGTATCGGCCCTAGCGGCTACACCTTC

V gene: TRBV4-2
CDR3 length: 20
clone size: many
D gene: TRBD2
J gene: TRBJ2-2
CDR3 protein: CASSQVQTSGGFLYTGELFF
CDR3 DNA: TGTGCCAGCAGCCAAGTCCAGACTAGCGGGGGTTTCCTATACACCGGGGAGCTGTTTTTT